This record concerns one T cell receptor (beta chain) sequence. Data came from immunoSEQ multiplex PCR; TCRdb stores just in-frame clones and leaves some out. Altogether approximately 35,000 clones are present, around 94% being singletons, with the ten largest covering less than 1.5%. The sample belongs to a study of T cell changes during pregnancy in multiple sclerosis. Germline-derived CDR1 and CDR2 are LGHNA and YNFKEQ. V shed 5 bases and J shed 0 bases, with 6 bases lying between them. This CDR3 contains 13 residues. The sample taken for sequencing was PBMCs (not recorded whether the cells were cultured). V gene TRBV4-2 combines with J gene TRBJ2-3; a possible D gene is TRBD2 (6 bases). The clonotype comes from a female donor with multiple sclerosis, enrolled in a pregnancy study. This CDR3 is CASSSGSTDTQYF. CDR3 DNA: TGTGCCAGCAGCAGCGGGAGCACAGATACGCAGTATTTT.